The 18 T cell receptor beta chains listed next were all sequenced from one sample in a study of identifying expanded T cells in peripheral blood. This table comes from immunoSEQ multiplex PCR, and its TCRdb copy is limited to in-frame clones, with some not included. The data show approximately 100,000 clones, with about 91% seen just once and under 4.5% held by the top ten. Material: blood. These receptors were obtained from a person aged 18 to 70 in good health.

The V and J genes are TRBV11-2 and TRBJ2-7, with D tentatively TRBD1 (5 bases). This CDR3 spans 14 amino acids. V dropped 0 bases and J dropped 1 base, with 7 bases sitting between them. CDR1 is SGHAT and CDR2 is FQNNGV in the germline V gene. The CDR3 loop reads CASSLDTGSYEQYF. Written as DNA, the CDR3 is TGTGCCAGCAGCTTAGATACAGGTTCCTACGAGCAGTACTTC.

This chain connects TRBV30 to TRBJ1-4; D call uncertain. From germline, CDR1 is GTSNPN and CDR2 SVGIG (reference sequence). The CDR3 totals 14 residues. Trimming stripped 0 bases from V and 7 bases from J, with 12 bases between. CDR3 in amino acids: CAWSVRGIGEKLFF. The CDR3 DNA follows: TGTGCCTGGAGTGTACGGGGTATCGGTGAAAAACTGTTTTTT. Full variable domain (outside the CDR3, taken from reference TRBV30 and TRBJ1-4): SQTIHQWPATLVQPVGSPLSLECTVEGTSNPNLYWYRQAAGRGLQLLFYSVGIGQISSEVPQNLSASRPQDRQFILSSKKLLLSDSGFYLCAWSVRGIGEKLFFGSGTQLSVL.

The gene calls are TRBV6-5 and TRBJ2-5; 10 nucleotides line up with TRBD2. The V segment lost 2 bases and the J segment 9 bases; nucleotides outside the gene matches: 9. The V gene's germline CDR1 is MNHEY and CDR2 SVGAGI. This CDR3 contains 15 residues. The CDR3, as DNA: TGTGCCAGCAGTTACGCGACTAGCGGGCTAGGGGCCCAGTACTTC. Protein: CASSYATSGLGAQYF.

The V and J genes are TRBV27 and TRBJ2-6; D may be TRBD1 (8 bases). The CDR3 has 16 amino acids. CDR1 and CDR2 (germline): MNHEY, SMNVEV (reference sequence). Trimming took off 8 bases at V and 1 base at J, with 15 bases between the two ends. CDR3 DNA: TGTGCCAGCGGAAACAGGGGGGGGTCTGGGGCCAACGTCCTGACTTTC. As protein: CASGNRGGSGANVLTF.

Here the CDR3 DNA reads TGCGCCAGCAGCCTGGGAATCTCCGGGGCCTACGAGCAGTACTTC. This codes for CASSLGISGAYEQYF. This chain connects TRBV5-1 to TRBJ2-7; D is perhaps TRBD2 (5 bases). The CDR3 extends over 15 amino acids. V lost 4 bases to trimming and J lost 2 bases, with 16 bases between them. Germline CDR1 is SGHRS and CDR2 is YFSETQ.

This chain joins TRBV4-2 and TRBJ2-1; 9 bases match TRBD2. Germline loops: CDR1 LGHNA, CDR2 YNFKEQ. This CDR3 is 18 amino acids long. V shed 0 bases and J 4 bases; nucleotides not matched to a gene: 10. The CDR3, as DNA: TGTGCCAGCAGCCAAGATTCGGTTGCGGGAGGGCCTTACAATGAGCAGTTCTTC. It is translated as CASSQDSVAGGPYNEQFF.

This rearrangement joins TRBV28 to TRBJ1-5; D is possibly TRBD1 (5 bases). The V end lost 6 bases, the J end lost 4 bases, and 25 bases lay between the germline ends. From germline, CDR1 is MDHEN and CDR2 SYDVKM. There are 18 residues in the CDR3. In DNA, the CDR3 is TGTGCCAGCAGCCCGGGGGTAAGGGGTCAGTTTCGGAATCAGCCCCAGCATTTT. Protein product: CASSPGVRGQFRNQPQHF.

The gene calls are TRBV6-1 and TRBJ1-6; D remains unclear. Per germline, CDR1 MNHNS and CDR2 SASEGT. The V and J ends lost 3 bases and 5 bases respectively, with 11 bases between them. The CDR3 is 15 residues long. The CDR3 here is CASSEEGSNNSPLHF. CDR3 bases: TGTGCCAGCAGTGAGGAAGGGTCTAATAATTCACCCCTCCACTTT.

The rearrangement uses TRBV5-1 and TRBJ2-2, with TRBD2 matching 8 bases. Germline loops: CDR1 SGHRS, CDR2 YFSETQ. The CDR3 consists of 17 residues. The ends lost 4 bases at V and 3 bases at J; junction bases unmatched: 11. Here the CDR3 reads CASSPGGVAIDTGELFF. CDR3 nucleotide sequence: TGCGCCAGCAGCCCGGGGGGGGTTGCCATAGACACCGGGGAGCTGTTTTTT.

The V call is TRBV28, the J call TRBJ2-1, with 14 bases aligning to TRBD2. This CDR3 has 16 amino acids. CDR1 MDHEN and CDR2 SYDVKM come from the germline V gene. V lost 3 bases and J lost 6; bases outside the gene matches: 4. The CDR3 here is CASSFWGLAGVNEQFF. CDR3 sequence (DNA): TGTGCCAGCAGTTTTTGGGGACTAGCGGGAGTCAATGAGCAGTTCTTC.

The J gene is TRBJ2-1, the V gene TRBV19; 10 bases map to TRBD1. The germline gives CDR1 LNHDA, CDR2 SQIVND (reference sequence). Unmatched junction bases numbered 7, after V lost 3 bases and J lost 8 bases. The CDR3 spans 15 residues. Here the CDR3 DNA reads TGTGCCAGTAGTATTGGAGACAGGGGGCAATATGAGCAGTTCTTC. It specifies CASSIGDRGQYEQFF.

This clone has more than one count but fewer than ten. The V call is TRBV2, the J call TRBJ1-2; 8 bases match TRBD1. V shed 8 bases, J shed 7 bases, and the junction held 12 bases outside the gene matches. Germline V gene data show CDR1 as SNHLY and CDR2 as FYNNEI. The length of the CDR3 is 14 residues. The CDR3: CASLSDRGFGGYTF. The DNA for the CDR3 is TGTGCCAGCCTCTCCGACAGGGGCTTCGGTGGCTACACCTTC. The full variable domain, rest sourced from reference TRBV2 and TRBJ1-2, is EPEVTQTPSHQVTQMGQEVILRCVPISNHLYFYWYRQILGQKVEFLVSFYNNEISEKSEIFDDQFSVERPDGSNFTLKIRSTKLEDSAMYFCASLSDRGFGGYTFGSGTRLTVV.

The CDR3 DNA reads as TGCGCCAGCAGCTCGTTCCCACAGGCGGAGGGGACTGAAGCTTTCTTT. It translates to CASSSFPQAEGTEAFF. The chain links TRBV5-1 to TRBJ1-1; TRBD1 is a possible D gene (5 bases). V was pared by 3 bases and J by 5 bases, with 20 bases between. CDR1 SGHRS and CDR2 YFSETQ come from the germline V gene. This CDR3 comprises 16 residues.

This chain uses TRBV5-5 with TRBJ2-3; D ambiguous. Germline V gives CDR1 SGHKS, CDR2 YYEKEE (reference sequence). V was pared by 0 bases and J by 2 bases, with 4 bases between. The CDR3 extends over 13 amino acids. The CDR3 here is CASSLEPTDTQYF. The CDR3 region has the DNA TGTGCCAGCAGCTTGGAACCCACAGATACGCAGTATTTT.

This sequence joins TRBV5-1 and TRBJ1-1, with D tentatively TRBD1 (6 bases). V was pared by 3 bases and J by 1 base, with 13 bases between. Germline V lookup: CDR1 SGHRS, CDR2 YFSETQ. This CDR3 contains 15 residues. In nucleotides, the CDR3 is TGCGCCAGCAGCTCGCAGGGGAGAGGGAACACTGAAGCTTTCTTT. Translating gives CASSSQGRGNTEAFF. The full variable domain, rest sourced from reference TRBV5-1 and TRBJ1-1, is KAGVTQTPRYLIKTRGQQVTLSCSPISGHRSVSWYQQTPGQGLQFLFEYFSETQRNKGNFPGRFSGRQFSNSRSEMNVSTLELGDSALYLCASSSQGRGNTEAFFGQGTRLTVV.

V and J are TRBV5-4 and TRBJ1-2; 8 positions agree with TRBD1. J gave up 8 bases and V 2 bases, and 8 bases lay outside the gene matches. Germline V gene sequence: CDR1 SGHNT, CDR2 YYREEE (reference sequence). This CDR3 has 14 amino acids. The CDR3 DNA sequence: TGTGCCAGCAGCTTCAACAGGGGGTTAGACGGCTACACCTTC. Translating it yields CASSFNRGLDGYTF.

This sequence joins TRBV5-1 and TRBJ2-5; weak D call: TRBD1 (7 bases). With 4 bases removed from V and 3 bases from J, the gap between germline ends came to 19 bases. The CDR3 has 16 residues. The V gene's germline CDR1 is SGHRS and CDR2 YFSETQ. CDR3 in DNA: TGCGCCAGCAGCCAACCCGCGGGGACAGAAGAAGAGACCCAGTACTTC. Translating gives CASSQPAGTEEETQYF.

The chain uses TRBV7-9 and TRBJ1-5; D unresolved. Deletions cut 5 bases from V and 5 bases from J, with 7 bases between. Germline CDR1 is SEHNR and CDR2 is FQNEAQ (reference sequence). The CDR3 is 12 amino acids. This chain's CDR3 is CASSTGDQPQHF. CDR3 bases: TGTGCCAGCAGCACTGGTGATCAGCCCCAGCATTTT.